Listed below are T cell receptor beta chains from one sample, sequenced in a study of T cell changes during pregnancy in multiple sclerosis. Measured with immunoSEQ multiplex PCR; TCRdb has only the in-frame clones, and not every one. This repertoire shows fewer than 65,000 clones, about 93% found once; its top ten account for 0.35% to 0.5%. The material sequenced was CD4+ T cells from peripheral blood mononuclear cells, taken after pregnancy. All receptors come from a female donor with multiple sclerosis, enrolled in a pregnancy study. The CDR3 runs from the conserved cysteine through the conserved F or W. The D gene is left open where the match is weak. The listing skips clone size in some rows; elsewhere it reads once, few, many or a size class.

v_gene: TRBV7-2
d_gene: TRBD1
len: 14
abundance: .
j_gene: TRBJ1-2
CDR3nt: TGTGCCAGCAGCTTTCCGGACAGGGAGTATGGCTACACCTTC
CDR3aa: CASSFPDREYGYTF

v_gene: TRBV25-1
d_gene: TRBD1
len: 13
abundance: .
j_gene: TRBJ1-2
CDR3nt: TGTGCCAGCAGAGAGACAGGGGCGCATGGCTACACCTTC
CDR3aa: CASRETGAHGYTF

v_gene: TRBV30
d_gene: TRBD1
len: 13
abundance: once
j_gene: TRBJ2-7
CDR3nt: TGTGCCTGCCGCGGACAGGGCTCCTACGAGCAGTACTTC
CDR3aa: CACRGQGSYEQYF

v_gene: TRBV7-7
d_gene: .
len: 15
abundance: .
j_gene: TRBJ2-7
CDR3nt: TGTGCCAGCAGCTTAGGCCCAGGGGGAGGCTACGAGCAGTACTTC
CDR3aa: CASSLGPGGGYEQYF

v_gene: TRBV9
d_gene: TRBD2
len: 17
abundance: .
j_gene: TRBJ2-3
CDR3nt: TGTGCCAGCAGCGTTGGACTAGCGGGACAGATCACAGATACGCAGTATTTT
CDR3aa: CASSVGLAGQITDTQYF

v_gene: TRBV6-6
d_gene: .
len: 13
abundance: few
j_gene: TRBJ1-2
CDR3nt: TGTGCCAGCACTATTACAGGATTCGGTGGCTACACCTTC
CDR3aa: CASTITGFGGYTF

v_gene: TRBV7-2
d_gene: TRBD2
len: 16
abundance: once
j_gene: TRBJ2-1
CDR3nt: TGTGCCAGCAGCTTTTTTGGGACTAGGCTGGTTAATGAGCAGTTCTTC
CDR3aa: CASSFFGTRLVNEQFF

v_gene: TRBV6-5
d_gene: .
len: 16
abundance: .
j_gene: TRBJ1-3
CDR3nt: TGTGCCAGCAGTTCCAAGGGAGTCGCAGCGGGAAACACCATATATTTT
CDR3aa: CASSSKGVAAGNTIYF

v_gene: TRBV9
d_gene: TRBD1
len: 15
abundance: .
j_gene: TRBJ2-3
CDR3nt: TGTGCCAGCAGCCTCGACAGGGGGCCCACAGATACGCAGTATTTT
CDR3aa: CASSLDRGPTDTQYF

v_gene: TRBV7-6
d_gene: TRBD1
len: 14
abundance: .
j_gene: TRBJ2-7
CDR3nt: TGTGCCAGCAGCTCACCTTTAAGGGGGCTCGAGCAGTACTTC
CDR3aa: CASSSPLRGLEQYF

v_gene: TRBV18
d_gene: TRBD2
len: 15
abundance: .
j_gene: TRBJ2-1
CDR3nt: TGTGCCAGCTCACCTCTGGGACTAGCGGGAGCTGAGCAGTTCTTC
CDR3aa: CASSPLGLAGAEQFF

v_gene: TRBV14
d_gene: .
len: 14
abundance: .
j_gene: TRBJ1-4
CDR3nt: TGTGCCAGCAGCCAAGCCGGGAGTAATGAAAAACTGTTTTTT
CDR3aa: CASSQAGSNEKLFF

v_gene: TRBV4-2
d_gene: TRBD2
len: 16
abundance: .
j_gene: TRBJ2-1
CDR3nt: TGTGCCAGCAGCTCGAAGACTAGCGGCTCCTACAATGAGCAGTTCTTC
CDR3aa: CASSSKTSGSYNEQFF

v_gene: TRBV2
d_gene: TRBD2
len: 15
abundance: .
j_gene: TRBJ2-7
CDR3nt: TGTGCCAGCAGCCACCCGGGACTAGCGGTCTACGAGCAGTACTTC
CDR3aa: CASSHPGLAVYEQYF

v_gene: TRBV18
d_gene: TRBD2
len: 16
abundance: .
j_gene: TRBJ2-7
CDR3nt: TGTGCCAGCTCCCGGGGTAGCGGGAGATCTTCCTACGAGCAGTACTTC
CDR3aa: CASSRGSGRSSYEQYF

v_gene: TRBV4-2
d_gene: TRBD2
len: 15
abundance: .
j_gene: TRBJ2-7
CDR3nt: TGTGCCAGCAGCCAAGTGGGTAGCGGGAGTTCCGAGCAGTACTTC
CDR3aa: CASSQVGSGSSEQYF

v_gene: TRBV11-2
d_gene: .
len: 15
abundance: .
j_gene: TRBJ1-1
CDR3nt: TGTGCCAGCAGGGGGATCGGGGGGATGAACACTGAAGCTTTCTTT
CDR3aa: CASRGIGGMNTEAFF

v_gene: TRBV2
d_gene: .
len: 14
abundance: .
j_gene: TRBJ1-2
CDR3nt: TGTGCCAGCAGTGTTGACAGGTCTTCTCGCGGCTACACCTTC
CDR3aa: CASSVDRSSRGYTF

v_gene: TRBV4-1
d_gene: TRBD1
len: 18
abundance: .
j_gene: TRBJ2-3
CDR3nt: TGCGCCAGCAGCCAAGTTCTGATCGGGACAGGGGGTACAGATACGCAGTATTTT
CDR3aa: CASSQVLIGTGGTDTQYF

v_gene: TRBV9
d_gene: .
len: 15
abundance: .
j_gene: TRBJ2-7
CDR3nt: TGTGCCAGCAGCGTAGCGGGAGAGGAATTTTACGAGCAGTACTTC
CDR3aa: CASSVAGEEFYEQYF

v_gene: TRBV7-9
d_gene: TRBD1
len: 15
abundance: .
j_gene: TRBJ1-6
CDR3nt: TGTGCCAGCAGCCTTCGACAGGGGATCAATTCACCCCTCCACTTT
CDR3aa: CASSLRQGINSPLHF

v_gene: TRBV4-1
d_gene: .
len: 14
abundance: .
j_gene: TRBJ2-7
CDR3nt: TGCGCCAGCAAGGAGCTCGCGGTGAACCACGAGCAGTACTTC
CDR3aa: CASKELAVNHEQYF

v_gene: TRBV7-2
d_gene: TRBD2
len: 13
abundance: .
j_gene: TRBJ2-7
CDR3nt: TGTGCCAGCAGAACCGGCGGGAGGACCGAGCAGTACTTC
CDR3aa: CASRTGGRTEQYF

v_gene: TRBV6-6
d_gene: TRBD1
len: 13
abundance: .
j_gene: TRBJ1-5
CDR3nt: TGTGCCAGCAGTCCTTCTGCAGGGGGCGCCAAGCATTTT
CDR3aa: CASSPSAGGAKHF

v_gene: TRBV14
d_gene: .
len: 15
abundance: once
j_gene: TRBJ2-4
CDR3nt: TGTGCCAGCACCTGGGAGGAGGGAGCCAAAAACATTCAGTACTTC
CDR3aa: CASTWEEGAKNIQYF

v_gene: TRBV2
d_gene: .
len: 14
abundance: .
j_gene: TRBJ2-2
CDR3nt: TGTGCCAGCAGTGAATTATTAAACACCGGGGAGCTGTTTTTT
CDR3aa: CASSELLNTGELFF

v_gene: TRBV5-1
d_gene: TRBD1
len: 15
abundance: .
j_gene: TRBJ2-7
CDR3nt: TGCGCCAGCAGCTTAGGGACAGGCAACTCCTACGAGCAGTACTTC
CDR3aa: CASSLGTGNSYEQYF

v_gene: TRBV4-1
d_gene: .
len: 15
abundance: few
j_gene: TRBJ2-3
CDR3nt: TGCGCCAGCAGCCAAGCCCCTCCCAGCACAGATACGCAGTATTTT
CDR3aa: CASSQAPPSTDTQYF

v_gene: TRBV7-9
d_gene: .
len: 15
abundance: .
j_gene: TRBJ1-2
CDR3nt: TGTGCCAGCAGCCTACAGGGCTTGGGTAACTATGGCTACACCTTC
CDR3aa: CASSLQGLGNYGYTF

v_gene: TRBV11-3
d_gene: TRBD1
len: 13
abundance: .
j_gene: TRBJ1-3
CDR3nt: TGTGCCAGCTCGGGACAGGCCGAAAACACCATATATTTT
CDR3aa: CASSGQAENTIYF

v_gene: TRBV29-1
d_gene: TRBD1
len: 15
abundance: .
j_gene: TRBJ1-2
CDR3nt: TGCAGCGCATCCCCCGCGGACAGGGGCAACTATGGCTACACCTTC
CDR3aa: CSASPADRGNYGYTF

v_gene: TRBV5-6
d_gene: .
len: 14
abundance: once
j_gene: TRBJ2-1
CDR3nt: TGTGCCAGCAGCTTCACCGGGAGAGTCAATGAGCAGTTCTTC
CDR3aa: CASSFTGRVNEQFF

v_gene: TRBV20-1
d_gene: .
len: 11
abundance: once
j_gene: TRBJ2-1
CDR3nt: TGCAGTGCTCAATTACCGGGTGAGCAGTTCTTC
CDR3aa: CSAQLPGEQFF

v_gene: TRBV5-6
d_gene: .
len: 16
abundance: .
j_gene: TRBJ1-3
CDR3nt: TGTGCCAGCAGCTTGCGGGGTTCCCGCTCTGGAAACACCATATATTTT
CDR3aa: CASSLRGSRSGNTIYF

v_gene: TRBV5-4
d_gene: .
len: 14
abundance: .
j_gene: TRBJ2-4
CDR3nt: TGTGCCAGCAGCTTTATACAGGCCAAAAACATTCAGTACTTC
CDR3aa: CASSFIQAKNIQYF

v_gene: TRBV6-5
d_gene: .
len: 15
abundance: .
j_gene: TRBJ2-7
CDR3nt: TGTGCCAGCAGTTCCAAATGGGGGGGGCACTACGAGCAGTACTTC
CDR3aa: CASSSKWGGHYEQYF

v_gene: TRBV4-3
d_gene: .
len: 14
abundance: .
j_gene: TRBJ2-7
CDR3nt: TGCGCCAGCAGCCAAGAGGGGGCCGAGCACGAGCAGTACTTC
CDR3aa: CASSQEGAEHEQYF

v_gene: TRBV6-1
d_gene: .
len: 13
abundance: once
j_gene: TRBJ2-4
CDR3nt: TGTGCCAGCAGTGGGGCCAGGGTAAACATTCAGTACTTC
CDR3aa: CASSGARVNIQYF

v_gene: TRBV21-1
d_gene: .
len: 16
abundance: .
j_gene: TRBJ2-7
CDR3nt: TGTGCCAGCAGCAAGGCCCCGGGACAGGGCCCCTACGAGCAGTACTTC
CDR3aa: CASSKAPGQGPYEQYF

v_gene: TRBV19
d_gene: TRBD1
len: 15
abundance: .
j_gene: TRBJ2-1
CDR3nt: TGTGCCAGTAGGTTACGGGGACAGGGAGGGAATGAGCAGTTCTTC
CDR3aa: CASRLRGQGGNEQFF

v_gene: TRBV30
d_gene: .
len: 12
abundance: once
j_gene: TRBJ2-7
CDR3nt: TGTGCCTGGAGAAAGGGGTTCGGCGAGCAGTACTTC
CDR3aa: CAWRKGFGEQYF

v_gene: TRBV5-5
d_gene: .
len: 13
abundance: .
j_gene: TRBJ2-3
CDR3nt: TGTGCCAGCAGCTTGACAGCCACAGATACGCAGTATTTT
CDR3aa: CASSLTATDTQYF

v_gene: TRBV5-1
d_gene: TRBD1
len: 13
abundance: .
j_gene: TRBJ1-5
CDR3nt: TGCGCCAGCAGCCGGGACAGGGACCAGCCCCAGCATTTT
CDR3aa: CASSRDRDQPQHF

v_gene: TRBV29-1
d_gene: TRBD1
len: 12
abundance: .
j_gene: TRBJ1-2
CDR3nt: TGCAGCGTGCCCGACAGGGGCTATGGCTACACCTTC
CDR3aa: CSVPDRGYGYTF

v_gene: TRBV6-1
d_gene: TRBD1
len: 15
abundance: .
j_gene: TRBJ2-3
CDR3nt: TGTGCCAGTTTTTGGGGACAGACTAGCACAGATACGCAGTATTTT
CDR3aa: CASFWGQTSTDTQYF

v_gene: TRBV13
d_gene: .
len: 17
abundance: .
j_gene: TRBJ2-2
CDR3nt: TGTGCCAGCAGCTTTAGGTCCTGGGGACTCAACACCGGGGAGCTGTTTTTT
CDR3aa: CASSFRSWGLNTGELFF

v_gene: TRBV7-2
d_gene: TRBD2
len: 18
abundance: .
j_gene: TRBJ2-3
CDR3nt: TGTGCCAGCAGCTTAGTAGCGGGAGGAATTGGGTGGACAGATACGCAGTATTTT
CDR3aa: CASSLVAGGIGWTDTQYF

v_gene: TRBV29-1
d_gene: .
len: 14
abundance: .
j_gene: TRBJ2-1
CDR3nt: TGCAGCGCTGCTAAGGGGTCTCCCTACAATGAGCAGTTCTTC
CDR3aa: CSAAKGSPYNEQFF

v_gene: TRBV9
d_gene: .
len: 17
abundance: .
j_gene: TRBJ2-2
CDR3nt: TGTGCCAGCCGCCGTGGCGGGGCGGGGAAAATCACCGGGGAGCTGTTTTTT
CDR3aa: CASRRGGAGKITGELFF

v_gene: TRBV19
d_gene: TRBD2
len: 17
abundance: .
j_gene: TRBJ2-1
CDR3nt: TGTGCCAGTAGTAAACTGACTAGCGGGAGGCCCATGAATGAGCAGTTCTTC
CDR3aa: CASSKLTSGRPMNEQFF

v_gene: TRBV19
d_gene: .
len: 14
abundance: .
j_gene: TRBJ2-5
CDR3nt: TGTGCCAGTAGTATCGGGGGGCCGGGAGAGACCCAGTACTTC
CDR3aa: CASSIGGPGETQYF

v_gene: TRBV18
d_gene: .
len: 16
abundance: .
j_gene: TRBJ2-2
CDR3nt: TGTGCCAGCTCACTGTTGCCGGGACAAAACACCGGGGAGCTGTTTTTT
CDR3aa: CASSLLPGQNTGELFF

v_gene: TRBV19
d_gene: TRBD1
len: 14
abundance: few
j_gene: TRBJ1-1
CDR3nt: TGTGCCAGTAGGTTGACAGGGGTCGCCACTGAAGCTTTCTTT
CDR3aa: CASRLTGVATEAFF

v_gene: TRBV6-6
d_gene: .
len: 16
abundance: .
j_gene: TRBJ1-2
CDR3nt: TGTGCCAGCAGTTACGATCGGGGGTCGGAGTACTATGGCTACACCTTC
CDR3aa: CASSYDRGSEYYGYTF